This T cell receptor (beta chain) was sequenced in a study of T cell responses to AZD1222 COVID-19 vaccine. General study results and limits: Samples come after the peak T cell response, not at day 14. Reportedly, nearly half of unique spike TCRs recognized epitopes outside B.1.351/B.1.1.7 mutations.

This CDR3 has 14 amino acids. Trimming shortened V by 3 bases and J by 2 bases, and 12 bases separated the two germline ends. CDR1 SGDLS and CDR2 YYNGEE come from the germline V gene. Libraries were prepared by immunoSEQ multiplex PCR; TCRdb keeps only in-frame clonotypes and omits some of them. The sample contains over 110,000 clones, roughly nine tenths of which appear only once. Second doses were pooled across both intervals (about 4 or about 12 weeks). As regards this clone: Its antigen is not known.

Sequenced material: peripheral blood, taken 28 days after the second AZD1222 dose. The sequence was collected from an adult who received the AZD1222 COVID-19 vaccine. The rearrangement joins TRBV9 to TRBJ2-7; perhaps TRBD2 as D (5 bases). The CDR3 coding sequence is TGTGCCAGCAGCGGAGGGAACCCACCCTACGAGCAGTACTTC. Its translation: CASSGGNPPYEQYF.